Presented here are 19 T cell receptor beta chains from one specimen sequenced in a study of T cell responses to AZD1222 COVID-19 vaccine (dated by TCRdb to the early 2020s). The library was produced with the immunoSEQ multiplex PCR assay. Entries here come from immuneACCESS through TCRdb and include only in-frame sequences with V and J called. Some clones fail to appear in such tables; in the studies checked, an unresolved V gene covers under half of the shortfall, and the cause of the remainder is unknown. This sample gives some 170,000 clones in total; 70% to 90% of them show up just once. The ten most abundant clones make up 1.5% to 2% of the sample. This specimen's time point label, interpreted: baseline before first vaccination. Sequenced here: peripheral blood, sampled on day 0 of AZD1222 vaccination. These receptors were collected from an adult in good health.

The gene calls are TRBV11-3 and TRBJ2-3; D is unresolved. Germline V gene sequence: CDR1 SGHNT, CDR2 YENEEA. V gave up 1 base and J gave up 4 bases, with 6 bases separating them. The CDR3 is 13 residues long. The CDR3 protein is CASSLGGSDTQYF. The CDR3 DNA reads as TGTGCCAGCAGCTTAGGGGGATCAGATACGCAGTATTTT.

This chain joins TRBV3-1 (or the pseudogene TRBV3-2) and TRBJ1-1; possibly TRBD1 for D (5 bases). Trimming pared 5 bases from V and 0 bases from J, leaving 10 bases between. This CDR3 is built from 14 residues. Germline V gives CDR1 LGHDT, CDR2 YNNKEL (reference sequence). CDR3 protein: CASSWGLLNTEAFF. As DNA, the CDR3 is TGTGCCAGCAGCTGGGGGTTGTTGAACACTGAAGCTTTCTTT.

The chain is built from TRBV15 and TRBJ1-5; D is possibly TRBD1 (6 bases). The CDR3 covers 14 residues. V shed 5 bases and J shed 0 bases, with 8 bases lying between them. Germline CDR1 reads LNHNV; CDR2 reads YYDKDF (reference sequence). For the CDR3, the DNA is TGTGCCACCAGCGGGACAAGTAGCAATCAGCCCCAGCATTTT. Translated: CATSGTSSNQPQHF.

V and J are TRBV12-5 and TRBJ1-2; D remains unclear. Germline-derived CDR1 and CDR2 are LGHNT and FRNRAP. The ends were cut back, 4 bases at V and 3 bases at J, with 3 bases in the middle. The CDR3 is 11 amino acids. The CDR3 reads CASGSDYGYTF. CDR3 bases: TGTGCTAGTGGTTCTGACTATGGCTACACCTTC.

The J gene is TRBJ1-5, the V gene TRBV24-1, with TRBD1 matching over 8 bases. Trimming cost V 5 bases and J 2 bases; bases outside gene matches: 7. The germline V gene encodes CDR1 KGHDR and CDR2 SFDVKD. This CDR3 is 16 amino acids long. The CDR3 is CATSGGTGNGNQPQHF. The DNA of the CDR3 is TGTGCCACCAGTGGAGGGACAGGCAACGGCAATCAGCCCCAGCATTTT.

The chain recombines TRBV7-9 with TRBJ1-4; D not certain. This CDR3 region has 15 residues. CDR1 and CDR2 (germline): SEHNR, FQNEAQ (reference sequence). V was pared by 2 bases and J by 0 bases, with 7 bases between. The CDR3 protein is CASSLTAATNEKLFF. The DNA of the CDR3 is TGTGCCAGCAGCTTAACGGCAGCAACTAATGAAAAACTGTTTTTT.

This clone was picked up a small number of times. The chain carries TRBV10-3 and TRBJ1-5, with D tentatively TRBD1 (5 bases). CDR1 and CDR2 from the germline V gene are ENHRY and SYGVKD. CDR3 length: 15 residues. Deletions cut 2 bases from V and 7 bases from J, with 15 bases between. For the CDR3, the DNA is TGTGCCATCAGTGAGGGCCAGGGTGTCGGGCAGCCCCAGCATTTT. Encoded protein: CAISEGQGVGQPQHF.

The chain couples TRBV2 to TRBJ1-3, with TRBD1 matching over 7 bases. With V trimmed by 1 base and J by 0 bases, 3 bases remained unmatched. The CDR3 covers 16 residues. Germline V gives CDR1 SNHLY, CDR2 FYNNEI. CDR3 sequence reads: CASSEGQGNSGNTIYF. The CDR3 DNA reads TGTGCCAGCAGTGAAGGACAGGGTAACTCTGGAAACACCATATATTTT.

The chain couples TRBV5-1 to TRBJ2-7; 10 bases match TRBD2. The V and J ends lost 0 bases and 1 base, in that order; junction bases with no gene match: 1. The CDR3 is 15 amino acids. In germline, CDR1 is SGHRS, CDR2 YFSETQ. The CDR3 DNA reads TGCGCCAGCAGCTTGGCAGCGGGAGGGTCCTACGAGCAGTACTTC. It encodes CASSLAAGGSYEQYF.

The rearrangement uses TRBV5-6 and TRBJ1-2; D remains ambiguous. The CDR3 loop spans 13 amino acids. V gave up 2 bases and J gave up 2 bases, with 7 bases separating them. CDR1 SGHDT and CDR2 YYEEEE come from the germline V gene. The CDR3 loop is CASSFMGNYGYTF. Written as DNA, the CDR3 is TGTGCCAGCAGCTTTATGGGGAACTATGGCTACACCTTC.

The chain employs TRBV4-2 and TRBJ1-5; 10 bases fit TRBD1. J gave up 6 bases and V 0 bases, and 11 bases lay outside the gene matches. The CDR3 totals 18 residues. Germline-derived CDR1 and CDR2 are LGHNA and YNFKEQ. The CDR3 sequence: CASSQDQSMTGGGQPQHF. CDR3 bases: TGTGCCAGCAGCCAAGATCAGTCGATGACAGGGGGCGGTCAGCCCCAGCATTTT.

The J gene is TRBJ2-1, the V gene TRBV2; D is uncertain. This CDR3 contains 12 residues. Germline lookup yields CDR1 SNHLY and CDR2 FYNNEI. Trimming removed 4 bases at V and 6 bases at J, with 7 bases between. CDR3 protein: CASSVDFNEQFF. The CDR3 DNA reads as TGTGCCAGCAGTGTAGATTTCAATGAGCAGTTCTTC.

This clone appeared a single time. The V call is TRBV28, the J call TRBJ1-3, with 7 nucleotides matching TRBD1. The CDR3 has 16 residues. Trimming cost V 5 bases and J 5 bases; bases outside gene matches: 12. Germline lookup yields CDR1 MDHEN and CDR2 SYDVKM. The CDR3 loop is CASSRGGTVGRNTIYF. CDR3 nucleotides: TGTGCCAGCAGTCGGGGGGGGACAGTCGGGCGAAACACCATATATTTT.

The chain recombines TRBV4-1 with TRBJ2-7; D is ambiguous. This CDR3 has 13 amino acids. Deletions cut 2 bases from V and 3 bases from J, with 8 bases between. Germline V lookup: CDR1 MGHRA, CDR2 YSYEKL. The CDR3, as DNA: TGCGCCAGCAGCCAACCAGAACACTACGAGCAGTACTTC. Translation gives CASSQPEHYEQYF.

The CDR3 region has the DNA TGTGCCTGGAAATCCCAATACAGGGGGTACATGACGCTGGGGGCTTTCTTT. It translates to CAWKSQYRGYMTLGAFF. The V call is TRBV30, the J call TRBJ1-1, with TRBD1 matching over 8 bases. CDR1 is GTSNPN, CDR2 SVGIG, per germline (reference sequence). With 4 bases clipped from V and 11 bases from J, the junction kept 24 bases outside the gene matches. The CDR3 totals 17 residues.

This chain joins TRBV9 and TRBJ2-3; the match to TRBD1 covers 9 bases. The V and J ends lost 0 bases and 4 bases, in that order; junction bases with no gene match: 6. This CDR3 region has 16 residues. CDR1 and CDR2 from the germline V gene are SGDLS and YYNGEE. This chain's CDR3 is CASSVAPGQGPDTQYF. DNA for the CDR3: TGTGCCAGCAGCGTAGCTCCGGGACAGGGACCAGATACGCAGTATTTT.

The chain carries TRBV29-1 and TRBJ2-1; 9 bases map to TRBD2. Germline trimming cut 1 base from V and 9 bases from J; bases unmatched to any gene: 10. Germline-derived CDR1 and CDR2 are SQVTM and ANQGSEA. This CDR3 contains 15 residues. The CDR3 reads CSVEVQRGASGEQFF. CDR3 in DNA: TGCAGCGTTGAAGTACAGCGGGGGGCCTCCGGTGAGCAGTTCTTC.

This chain uses TRBV27 with TRBJ1-4, with 10 bases aligning to TRBD1. V lost 5 bases, J lost 2 bases, and 8 bases stayed unmatched. The CDR3 spans 17 residues. Per germline, CDR1 MNHEY and CDR2 SMNVEV (reference sequence). CDR3 coding DNA: TGTGCCAGCAGTGAAAGACAGGGGGCGCGGACTAATGAAAAACTGTTTTTT. This gives the protein CASSERQGARTNEKLFF. The full variable domain, in which reference TRBV27 and TRBJ1-4 provide the parts outside the CDR3, is EAQVTQNPRYLITVTGKKLTVTCSQNMNHEYMSWYRQDPGLGLRQIYYSMNVEVTDKGDVPEGYKVSRKEKRNFPLILESPSPNQTSLYFCASSERQGARTNEKLFFGSGTQLSVL.

V is TRBV10-3 and J is TRBJ2-3, with D unresolved. V was pared by 3 bases and J by 3 bases, with 10 bases between. The CDR3 is 14 amino acids. Per germline, CDR1 ENHRY and CDR2 SYGVKD. This CDR3 reads CAISEGWGTDTQYF. The CDR3 DNA reads TGTGCCATCAGTGAAGGGTGGGGAACAGATACGCAGTATTTT.